A selection of T cell receptor beta chains follows, all from one sample in a study of blood T cell repertoires in COVID-19. Some clones are missing from TCRdb's copy, which holds only in-frame ones; the method was immunoSEQ multiplex PCR. The sample consists of 400,000 to 550,000 clones, about 89% of them appearing once. The specimen was peripheral blood. The receptor source for this set is a woman in her 30s with acute or convalescent COVID-19. Each CDR3 is given with its conserved first and last residue. The D gene is left open where the match is weak. Clone size appears in some rows only: once, few, many, or a class for an expanded clone.

d_call j_call clone_size v_call cdr3_nt cdr3_aa
. TRBJ1-1 . TRBV10-3 TGTGCCATCAGTGAGTCGAGCAGGGTTACTGAAGCTTTCTTT CAISESSRVTEAFF
. TRBJ1-5 once TRBV24-1 TGTGCCACCAGTGATTTCGGGGGTCAGCCCCAGCATTTT CATSDFGGQPQHF
. TRBJ2-2 . TRBV3-1/TRBV3-2 TGTGCCAGCAGCCATAGGGGCGGGGAGCTGTTTTTT CASSHRGGELFF
TRBD1 TRBJ1-5 . TRBV5-1 TGCGCCAGCAGCCCCCGGGACAGGGGACACGATAGCAATCAGCCCCAGCATTTT CASSPRDRGHDSNQPQHF
. TRBJ1-1 . TRBV18 TGTGCCAGCGCTACCCCTCGTCGCCTGACTGAAGCTTTCTTT CASATPRRLTEAFF
. TRBJ2-1 . TRBV21-1 TGTGCCAGCACCCCGGGACAGAGTGATTACAATGAGCAGTTCTTC CASTPGQSDYNEQFF
. TRBJ1-1 . TRBV2 TGTGCCAGCAGTGAACTTGAGGGATTGGGCACTGAAGCTTTCTTT CASSELEGLGTEAFF
. TRBJ1-2 . TRBV19 TGTGCCAGTACCCCCAGCGGGCCTGGGGGCTACACCTTC CASTPSGPGGYTF
. TRBJ2-7 . TRBV28 TGTGCCAGCAGTTTAGTCGGGGAGTGGTACTTC CASSLVGEWYF
. TRBJ2-7 . TRBV27 TGTGCCAGCAGTTTATCCCTGTCCTACGAGCAGTACTTC CASSLSLSYEQYF
. TRBJ1-6 . TRBV6-2/TRBV6-3 TGTGCCAGCAGTTACACAGAAAATTCACCCCTCCACTTT CASSYTENSPLHF
TRBD1 TRBJ1-5 . TRBV19 TGTGCCAGTAGTATTACAGGGGCTAGCAATCAGCCCCAGCATTTT CASSITGASNQPQHF
TRBD1 TRBJ1-2 . TRBV9 TGTGCCAGCAGCGCAACAGGGGTAGCTAACTATGGCTACACCTTC CASSATGVANYGYTF
TRBD1 TRBJ2-3 . TRBV5-1 TGCGCCAGCAGCTGGGCATCCGGGACAGGGCTAGATACGCAGTATTTT CASSWASGTGLDTQYF
. TRBJ2-5 . TRBV29-1 TGCAGCGCCTATACATGGGGGCGCGGTGAGACCCAGTACTTC CSAYTWGRGETQYF
TRBD1 TRBJ1-5 few TRBV19 TGTGCCAGTAGTATCTATGGGACAGGTAATCAGCCCCAGCATTTT CASSIYGTGNQPQHF
TRBD1 TRBJ1-6 . TRBV27 TGTGCCAGCAGTTTTAGTGTTGGGACAGGGGGATATAATTCACCCCTCCACTTT CASSFSVGTGGYNSPLHF
. TRBJ1-2 . TRBV28 TGTGCCAGCCAAACCCTGGTAGATGGCTACACCTTC CASQTLVDGYTF
TRBD2 TRBJ2-3 once TRBV28 TGTGCCAGCAGTAAACTAGCGGGGGGGCCCACAGATACGCAGTATTTT CASSKLAGGPTDTQYF
TRBD1 TRBJ1-2 . TRBV7-8 TGTGCCAGCAGCTTATCTGGACAGGGATATGGCTACACCTTC CASSLSGQGYGYTF
TRBD1 TRBJ1-2 . TRBV11-2 TGTGCCAGCAGCCGGACAGGACTTGATGGCTACACCTTC CASSRTGLDGYTF
TRBD2 TRBJ2-5 . TRBV11-2 TGTGCCAGCAGCTCCGGGACTAGCGGGGTTGAGACCCAGTACTTC CASSSGTSGVETQYF
TRBD1 TRBJ1-1 . TRBV11-2 TGTGCCAGCAGCTCTATTCAGGGGGCTTTTACTGAAGCTTTCTTT CASSSIQGAFTEAFF
. TRBJ1-5 few TRBV12-3/TRBV12-4 TGTGCCAGCAGGATGCAGGGGTATCAGCCCCAGCATTTT CASRMQGYQPQHF
. TRBJ1-4 . TRBV10-2 TGCGCCAGCAGAAGACAGGTTACTGCAACTAATGAAAAACTGTTTTTT CASRRQVTATNEKLFF
TRBD1 TRBJ1-1 . TRBV10-3 TGTGCCACGTCCGACAGGGGAATGAACACTGAAGCTTTCTTT CATSDRGMNTEAFF
TRBD1 TRBJ2-7 . TRBV9 TGTGCCAGCAGCGAGACGGGACAGTCCTACGAGCAGTACTTC CASSETGQSYEQYF
. TRBJ1-2 . TRBV5-1 TGCGCCAGCAGCTACACCGACTCGGCCCCATACTATGGCTACACCTTC CASSYTDSAPYYGYTF
TRBD1 TRBJ1-2 . TRBV28 TGTGCCAGCAGTTTTTCTTGGAGACCGGGACAGGGTGCCTATGGCTACACCTTC CASSFSWRPGQGAYGYTF
TRBD1 TRBJ1-6 . TRBV23-1 TGCGCCAGCAGTCGCCCGGGACAGAATTCACCCCTCCACTTT CASSRPGQNSPLHF
. TRBJ2-1 . TRBV14 TGTGCCAGCAGCCCCCTACAGGCTTTCCACTACAATGAGCAGTTCTTC CASSPLQAFHYNEQFF
. TRBJ2-2 . TRBV13 TGTGCCAGCAGCCCCGGGACATCCATAGGCGGGGAGCTGTTTTTT CASSPGTSIGGELFF
. TRBJ2-5 . TRBV4-1 TGCGCCAGCAGCCAAGCGGGACTCCAAAATATCGAGACCCAGTACTTC CASSQAGLQNIETQYF
. TRBJ1-2 . TRBV9 TGTGCCAGCAGCGGATACACTAACTATGGCTACACCTTC CASSGYTNYGYTF
TRBD2 TRBJ2-1 . TRBV5-1 TGCGCCAGCAGCTTGCTAGCGGGGGGTGAGCAGTTCTTC CASSLLAGGEQFF
TRBD1 TRBJ1-3 once TRBV18 TGTGCCAGCTCACGGGACAGGATAACCTCTGGAAACACCATATATTTT CASSRDRITSGNTIYF
. TRBJ1-2 . TRBV24-1 TGTGCCACCAGTGATCCCTCTTCAGGTTTTGGCTACACCTTC CATSDPSSGFGYTF
. TRBJ1-3 . TRBV5-1 TGCGCCAGCAGCTTCGTCGGGGACACCATATATTTT CASSFVGDTIYF
TRBD1 TRBJ2-1 once TRBV18 TGTGCCAGCTCACCCGGGACAGGGTTCCCTGAGCAGTTCTTC CASSPGTGFPEQFF
. TRBJ1-5 . TRBV19 TGTGCCAGTAGTATAGAAGCTACGCGCGGCCAGCCCCAGCATTTT CASSIEATRGQPQHF
TRBD1 TRBJ2-5 . TRBV24-1 TGTGCCACCAGTTACCCTACAGGGGGAAGAGAGACCCAGTACTTC CATSYPTGGRETQYF
TRBD1 TRBJ1-2 . TRBV11-2 TGTGCCAGCAGCTTCGAGGAGGACAGGGGGCGCTTCTATGGCTACACCTTC CASSFEEDRGRFYGYTF
. TRBJ2-1 . TRBV5-4 TGTGCCAGCAGCTTAGCGGGCTCCTACAATGAGCAGTTCTTC CASSLAGSYNEQFF
. TRBJ2-7 . TRBV12-5 TGTGCTAGTGGCCCCCGAGGGGGTTACGAGCAGTACTTC CASGPRGGYEQYF
. TRBJ2-1 once TRBV5-1 TGCGCCAGCAGCTCGACATTTTTCTACAATGAGCAGTTCTTC CASSSTFFYNEQFF
. TRBJ2-5 few TRBV27 TGTGCCAGCAGTTTATCCCCGAGGGCGCTGGAGACCCAGTACTTC CASSLSPRALETQYF